The 22 T cell receptor beta chains reported below all come from one sample, sequenced in a study of T cell responses to AZD1222 COVID-19 vaccine. Repertoires were generated with immunoSEQ multiplex PCR, while TCRdb's copy carries only in-frame clones and drops some. This table has tens of thousands of clones, roughly 90% appearing once. Source: peripheral blood, taken on day 0 of AZD1222 vaccination. These receptors were collected from an adult in good health.

The chain carries TRBV7-3 and TRBJ1-1, with TRBD1 as a possible D gene (6 bases). Trimming took off 1 base at V and 3 bases at J, with 6 bases between the two ends. The CDR3 has 13 residues. CDR1 and CDR2 from the germline V gene are SGHTA and FQGTGA. CDR3 sequence: CASSLKGDTEAFF. CDR3 sequence (DNA): TGTGCCAGCAGCTTAAAGGGGGACACTGAAGCTTTCTTT.

The J gene is TRBJ1-1, the V gene TRBV6-5; D is uncertain. The V gene lost 2 bases and the J gene lost 4 bases, with 11 bases spanning the gap. The CDR3 consists of 14 residues. Germline values: CDR1 MNHEY, CDR2 SVGAGI. CDR3 sequence (DNA): TGTGCCAGCAGTTACGGTGTTCGGGGCACTGAAGCTTTCTTT. The encoded protein is CASSYGVRGTEAFF.

The chain employs TRBV5-4 and TRBJ2-1; 10 nucleotides line up with TRBD2. The germline CDR1 and CDR2 sequences are SGHNT and YYREEE (reference sequence). V was pared by 3 bases and J by 3 bases, with 3 bases of the junction left unmatched. CDR3 length: 15 amino acids. The CDR3 DNA is TGTGCCAGCAGCTCCGGGACTAGCGTCTACAATGAGCAGTTCTTC. Encoded protein: CASSSGTSVYNEQFF.

The chain couples TRBV11-2 to TRBJ1-3, with D possibly matching TRBD1 (5 bases). CDR1 and CDR2 (germline): SGHAT, FQNNGV. The V end lost 5 bases, the J end lost 0 bases, and 14 bases lay between the germline ends. The CDR3 spans 16 residues. The CDR3: CASSEVGGVSGNTIYF. CDR3 coding DNA: TGTGCCAGCAGCGAAGTCGGGGGGGTCTCTGGAAACACCATATATTTT. The full variable domain, with the rest looked up from reference TRBV11-2 and TRBJ1-3, is EAGVAQSPRYKIIEKRQSVAFWCNPISGHATLYWYQQILGQGPKLLIQFQNNGVVDDSQLPKDRFSAERLKGVDSTLKIQPAKLEDSAVYLCASSEVGGVSGNTIYFGEGSWLTVV.

The rearrangement links TRBV27 to TRBJ2-1; 7 bases line up with TRBD2. There are 14 residues in the CDR3. J was trimmed by 10 bases and V by 5 bases; bases with no gene match: 11. The germline gives CDR1 MNHEY, CDR2 SMNVEV (reference sequence). CDR3 loop: CASSPRDYRKEQFF. The CDR3 DNA sequence: TGTGCCAGCAGTCCCCGGGACTACCGTAAGGAGCAGTTCTTC.

The chain uses TRBV7-9 and TRBJ2-1; 13 bases line up with TRBD2. CDR3 length: 16 amino acids. Trimming took 4 bases from V and 8 from J; bases not matched to a gene: 8. CDR1 SEHNR and CDR2 FQNEAQ come from the germline V gene (reference sequence). The CDR3: CASSSQLAGGLDEQFF. The CDR3 region has the DNA TGTGCCAGCAGCTCCCAACTAGCGGGAGGGTTGGATGAGCAGTTCTTC.

The CDR3 sequence: CASSLTQASGSYEQYF. In DNA form, the CDR3 reads TGTGCCAGCAGCTTAACCCAGGCTAGCGGTTCCTACGAGCAGTACTTC. The rearrangement joins TRBV7-8 to TRBJ2-7; TRBD2 matches 7 bases. This CDR3 region has 16 residues. Unmatched junction bases numbered 8, after V lost 2 bases and J lost 1 base. Germline V gives CDR1 SGHVS, CDR2 FQNEAQ.

CDR3 nucleotides: TGTGCCAGCAGCCAAGTGGTTGACTCCTACGAGCAGTACTTC. Translating it yields CASSQVVDSYEQYF. The chain uses TRBV3-1 (or the pseudogene TRBV3-2) and TRBJ2-7; D is unclear. The CDR3 loop spans 14 amino acids. The V and J ends lost 1 base and 0 bases respectively, with 7 bases between them. Germline loops: CDR1 LGHDT, CDR2 YNNKEL (reference sequence).

The V gene is TRBV4-2, the J gene TRBJ2-2; 13 bases are shared with TRBD2. V gave up 6 bases and J gave up 5 bases; unmatched junction bases: 3. CDR3 length: 15 residues. The germline V gene encodes CDR1 LGHNA and CDR2 YNFKEQ. CDR3 in amino acids: CASSQLAGGTGELFF. The CDR3 DNA reads as TGTGCCAGCAGTCAACTAGCGGGAGGGACCGGGGAGCTGTTTTTT.

The chain is built from TRBV18 and TRBJ2-3; 11 nucleotides match TRBD1. Germline loops: CDR1 KGHSH, CDR2 LQKENI. V was clipped by 4 bases and J by 5 bases; unmatched bases: 8. This CDR3 region has 16 residues. The DNA for the CDR3 is TGTGCCAGCTCACAACGGACAGGGGGCTATGTAGATACGCAGTATTTT. Protein sequence: CASSQRTGGYVDTQYF. Based on the CDR3 plus reference TRBV18 and TRBJ2-3, the full variable domain is NAGVMQNPRHLVRRRGQEARLRCSPMKGHSHVYWYRQLPEEGLKFMVYLQKENIIDESGMPKERFSAEFPKEGPSILRIQQVVRGDSAAYFCASSQRTGGYVDTQYFGPGTRLTVL.

Concerning this clone itself: Other DNA sequences of this sample code for an identical CDR3. The chain uses TRBV2 and TRBJ2-7; 7 nucleotides agree with TRBD2. The CDR3 loop spans 12 amino acids. V lost 4 bases, J lost 7 bases, and 4 bases stayed unmatched. CDR1 and CDR2 (germline): SNHLY, FYNNEI. The CDR3 spells CASSGTSREQYF. In DNA, the CDR3 is TGTGCCAGCAGTGGGACTAGTCGAGAGCAGTACTTC.

The rearrangement joins TRBV4-3 to TRBJ1-2; D gene uncertain. CDR1 and CDR2 from the germline V gene are LGHNA and YSLEER. The V and J ends lost 0 bases and 6 bases respectively, with 14 bases between them. This CDR3 contains 15 residues. The DNA of the CDR3 is TGCGCCAGCAGCCAAGATAGTTGGCCGCGGGATGGCTACACCTTC. It translates to CASSQDSWPRDGYTF.

The chain employs TRBV7-8 and TRBJ2-5; D uncertain. Germline lookup yields CDR1 SGHVS and CDR2 FQNEAQ. The ends were cut back, 1 base at V and 3 bases at J, with 6 bases in the middle. The CDR3 length is 13 residues. In nucleotides, the CDR3 is TGTGCCAGCAGCTTAGGGCCGGAAGAGACCCAGTACTTC. It translates to CASSLGPEETQYF.

The chain links TRBV29-1 to TRBJ2-7; 8 bases match TRBD1. V lost 6 bases to trimming and J lost 3 bases; unmatched junction nucleotides: 4. Looked up from germline, CDR1 is SQVTM and CDR2 is ANQGSEA. The CDR3 runs to 12 residues. CDR3 sequence (DNA): TGCAGCGTAGGGACAGGAAACTACGAGCAGTACTTC. This codes for CSVGTGNYEQYF.

The chain couples TRBV18 to TRBJ1-1; TRBD1 might be the D (5 bases). CDR1 and CDR2 from the germline V gene are KGHSH and LQKENI. This CDR3 is 16 amino acids long. Trimming took off 3 bases at V and 5 bases at J, with 19 bases between the two ends. The CDR3 nucleotides read TGTGCCAGCTCACCCCCGGTGGGCCAGGGATGGACTGAAGCTTTCTTT. Translation: CASSPPVGQGWTEAFF.

Points on this clone: The same CDR3 is also encoded by other DNA sequences in this sample. The chain couples TRBV5-1 to TRBJ1-2; 10 bases align to TRBD1. The CDR3 runs to 14 residues. With 4 bases clipped from V and 4 bases from J, the junction kept 4 bases outside the gene matches. Germline V gene data show CDR1 as SGHRS and CDR2 as YFSETQ. The CDR3 protein is CASSRDRGSYGYTF. CDR3 coding DNA: TGCGCCAGCAGCCGGGACAGGGGTTCCTATGGCTACACCTTC.

This chain links TRBV9 with TRBJ2-7; D not certain. The CDR3 is 14 amino acids. V was clipped by 1 base and J by 2 bases, with 10 bases between them. Germline CDR1 reads SGDLS; CDR2 reads YYNGEE. The CDR3 region has the DNA TGTGCCAGCAGCGTAAACGGAAAGACCTACGAGCAGTACTTC. It specifies CASSVNGKTYEQYF.

This CDR3 is CASSQEDGNNYGYTF. The CDR3 coding sequence is TGCGCCAGCAGCCAAGAGGACGGAAACAACTATGGCTACACCTTC. This chain uses TRBV4-1 with TRBJ1-2; D unresolved. In germline, CDR1 is MGHRA, CDR2 YSYEKL. The CDR3 has 15 amino acids. Trimming stripped 0 bases from V and 2 bases from J, with 10 bases between.

The chain carries TRBV5-1 and TRBJ2-5, with D tentatively TRBD2 (5 bases). Looked up from germline, CDR1 is SGHRS and CDR2 is YFSETQ. V lost 0 bases to trimming and J lost 2 bases, with 11 bases between them. The CDR3 contains 15 residues. The CDR3 loop reads CASSLEWRVQETQYF. The CDR3 DNA reads TGCGCCAGCAGCTTGGAATGGCGGGTACAAGAGACCCAGTACTTC.

The chain combines TRBV5-6 with TRBJ1-5; 7 nucleotides match TRBD1. The CDR3 is 15 residues long. The V and J ends lost 0 bases and 5 bases, in that order; junction bases with no gene match: 5. Per germline, CDR1 SGHDT and CDR2 YYEEEE. CDR3 bases: TGTGCCAGCAGCTTGGCGACAGGGTGGGATCAGCCCCAGCATTTT. Translated: CASSLATGWDQPQHF. Based on the CDR3 plus reference TRBV5-6 and TRBJ1-5, the full variable domain is DAGVTQSPTHLIKTRGQQVTLRCSPKSGHDTVSWYQQALGQGPQFIFQYYEEEERQRGNFPDRFSGHQFPNYSSELNVNALLLGDSALYLCASSLATGWDQPQHFGDGTRLSIL.

In its sample, this clone was seen a few times. The chain has TRBV14 and TRBJ2-7, with 7 bases lining up with TRBD1. The CDR3 has 13 residues. From germline, CDR1 is SGHDN and CDR2 FVKESK. With V trimmed by 8 bases and J by 2 bases, 6 bases remained unmatched. CDR3 nucleotide sequence: TGTGCCAGCTGGGACAGCCTCACCTACGAGCAGTACTTC. Protein: CASWDSLTYEQYF.

This chain links TRBV5-1 with TRBJ1-1; 11 bases fit TRBD1. The length of the CDR3 is 16 residues. Per germline, CDR1 SGHRS and CDR2 YFSETQ. Trimming took 4 bases from V and 4 from J; bases not matched to a gene: 9. CDR3 in amino acids: CASSPGTGGLGTEAFF. In nucleotides, the CDR3 is TGCGCCAGCAGCCCCGGGACAGGGGGTCTAGGCACTGAAGCTTTCTTT.